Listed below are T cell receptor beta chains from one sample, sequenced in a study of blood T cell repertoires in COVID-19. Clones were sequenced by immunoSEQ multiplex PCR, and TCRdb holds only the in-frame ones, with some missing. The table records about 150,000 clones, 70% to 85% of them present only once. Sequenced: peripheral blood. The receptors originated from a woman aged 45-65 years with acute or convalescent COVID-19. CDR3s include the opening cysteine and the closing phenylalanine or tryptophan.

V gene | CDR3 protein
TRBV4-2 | CASSPDRGNGNTIYF
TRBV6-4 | CASSDSGGASYNEQFF
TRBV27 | CASTVRLAGFYEQYF
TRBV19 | CASSIGGDINYGYTF
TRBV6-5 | CASNRQGRTYGYTF
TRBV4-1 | CASSQERGYGYTF
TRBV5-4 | CASSLDLAGGDVTDTQYF
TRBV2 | CASNGLAAVNEQFF
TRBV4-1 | CASSYTGTRNEKLFF
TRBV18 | CASSPGGDYGYTF